The T cell receptor beta chain described here comes from a study of blood T cell repertoires in COVID-19. Study information: Sources were T cells, B-cell-depleted T cells, or PBMCs; the material itself was cDNA or gDNA.

Original analysis: Estimation of nucleated cell counts relied on the amplification of reference gene primers. Clones were read by immunoSEQ multiplex PCR, and TCRdb kept only the in-frame ones, dropping some. The DNA was the basis for D and trimming; V, J and clone size are from that table. The sample records about 430,000 clones, nearly 90% being singletons. This study enrolled people aged roughly 18 to 89 from about two dozen US geographic areas. Participant reports of clinical history set cohort assignment. The CDR3 is 14 amino acids. Losses at the gene ends were 5 bases for V and 7 bases for J; bases not matched to a gene: 8. CDR1 and CDR2 (germline): KGHSH, LQKENI.

The sample consisted of PBMCs or T cells enriched from blood (not recorded which). This TCR came from a woman aged 18 to 35 who had been exposed to COVID-19. This rearrangement joins TRBV18 to TRBJ1-2, with 9 bases identical to TRBD1. The chain's CDR3 is CASSSGQGFGGYTF. Here the CDR3 DNA reads TGTGCCAGCTCATCGGGACAGGGCTTTGGTGGCTACACCTTC.